This T cell receptor (beta chain) was recorded in a study of T cells in Graves' hyperthyroidism and ophthalmopathy. Patients having uncontrolled infection, another autoimmune disease, pregnancy or lactation were not included. The length of the CDR3 is 14 residues. The V gene's germline CDR1 is LGHDT and CDR2 YNNKEL (reference sequence). The ends lost 5 bases at V and 5 bases at J; junction bases unmatched: 6. This clonotype appeared many times. The CDR3 regions of TCR beta were amplified from RNA transcripts. First-round RT-PCR of the TCR CDR3 relied on the HTBI primer set. Using its own MiXCR run on the multiplex PCR reads, TCRdb lists one record per CDR3 protein. The data contain under 400,000 distinct CDR3 sequences, around 14% of them singletons.

This receptor was obtained from a woman aged 60-75 years with Graves' hyperthyroidism. V usage is TRBV3-1 and J usage is TRBJ2-5; 9 positions match TRBD1. Sequencing input: blood. CDR3 DNA sequence: TGTGCCAGCAGCACCAACAGGGGGCTGGAGACCCAGTACTTC. This codes for CASSTNRGLETQYF.